These T cell receptor beta chains were read from a single sample in a study of T-cell reconstitution after alpha-beta-depleted transplantation in children. Via MiXCR, TCRdb re-called the PCR reads, giving one row per CDR3 protein. Of 200,000 to 250,000 distinct CDR3 sequences in the sample, about 9.2% are singletons; the top ten hold about 6.2%. The source was PBMCs from the stem cell graft donor, collected from the stem cell graft. All receptors come from a human donor who donated a stem cell graft to a child with acute lymphoblastic leukemia. The CDR3 runs from the conserved cysteine through the conserved F or W. Each record gives: J gene, V gene, CDR3 protein.

TRBJ2-7 | TRBV10-2 | CASTGTSGGSYEQYF
TRBJ2-7 | TRBV20-1 | CSARVYRSGQGPWEQYF
TRBJ1-4 | TRBV29-1 | CSVRGEKLFF
TRBJ2-7 | TRBV4-2 | CASSQDPDNSGGNYEQYF
TRBJ2-5 | TRBV5-1 | CASSLARGLAGVQETQYF
TRBJ2-3 | TRBV14 | CASSQVSLDTQYF
TRBJ1-1 | TRBV15 | CATSRWDGLNTEAFF
TRBJ1-2 | TRBV12-3/TRBV12-4 | CASSSSGGGGYTF
TRBJ1-1 | TRBV7-9 | CASSLGVWGSEAFF
TRBJ1-5 | TRBV20-1 | CSAPAGGGYQPQHF
TRBJ2-1 | TRBV4-2 | CASSQSGSSSYNEQFF
TRBJ2-3 | TRBV11-2 | CASSIVFTDTQYF
TRBJ2-1 | TRBV27 | CASTSARDRNNNEQFF
TRBJ2-3 | TRBV3-1 | CASSPWGGSTDTQYF
TRBJ1-3 | TRBV7-9 | CASSLADGGWNTIYF
TRBJ2-7 | TRBV18 | CASSPYGDVEQYF
TRBJ1-2 | TRBV4-2 | CATTGEEIGYTF
TRBJ2-5 | TRBV12-3/TRBV12-4 | CASSAGGSETQYF
TRBJ2-3 | TRBV2 | CAFSLGSWFNSTDTQYF
TRBJ2-7 | TRBV10-3 | CAISAERGAVTYEQYF
TRBJ2-7 | TRBV20-1 | CSATRDRGYEQYF
TRBJ1-1 | TRBV4-2 | CASSQMASNPAEAFF
TRBJ1-1 | TRBV12-3/TRBV12-4 | CASNRQGNTEAFF
TRBJ1-4 | TRBV29-1 | CSVEDPTGTGEKLFF
TRBJ2-2 | TRBV4-3 | CASSLRLAGGGELFF
TRBJ1-1 | TRBV20-1 | CSAWKVTEAFF
TRBJ1-3 | TRBV29-1 | CSALDRARGNTIYF
TRBJ1-1 | TRBV29-1 | CSVDQGVDTEAFF
TRBJ2-2 | TRBV27 | CASYPGAMNTGELFF
TRBJ2-1 | TRBV4-1 | CASSHTERGGFYNEQFF
TRBJ2-1 | TRBV7-9 | CASSLGTSSYNEQFF
TRBJ2-7 | TRBV29-1 | CSVDSDYEQYF
TRBJ1-3 | TRBV12-3/TRBV12-4 | CASTSGTRNTIYF
TRBJ2-1 | TRBV10-3 | CAIRDPGLQGENEQFF
TRBJ1-1 | TRBV7-9 | CASSSSGQGNTEAFF
TRBJ2-2 | TRBV29-1 | CSAGQAMSGELFF
TRBJ2-2 | TRBV20-1 | CSARARDPFENTGELFF
TRBJ1-2 | TRBV29-1 | CSVLTGEGGYTF
TRBJ1-1 | TRBV5-1 | CASSSRPPGTGVFGAFF
TRBJ2-5 | TRBV20-1 | CSARSEETQYF
TRBJ1-1 | TRBV29-1 | CSAHRTGTTEAFF
TRBJ1-1 | TRBV5-1 | CASSYQRDTEAFF
TRBJ2-3 | TRBV6-4 | CASSGQGGDTQYF
TRBJ1-1 | TRBV20-1 | CSASRGAEAFF
TRBJ2-7 | TRBV2 | CASSESVPGQGYEQYF
TRBJ1-1 | TRBV30 | CAWSVNKNTEAFF
TRBJ1-2 | TRBV15 | CATSRGTGVDGYTF
TRBJ2-7 | TRBV2 | CASSTGPGQGNYEQYF